The present T cell receptor beta chain was sequenced within a study of T-cell memory formation after mild COVID-19 (dated by TCRdb to the early 2020s). Study-wide context: TCR sequence clusters from the two donors were largely donor specific. T-cell clones expanding and contracting after mild COVID-19 in a couple of donors were tracked by longitudinal TCRalpha and TCRbeta repertoire sequencing. Two young, previously healthy adult volunteers made up the cohort, one male and one female. General conclusions and limits of the study: Some responding clones were found in pre-infection memory, which suggests that pre-existing cross-reactive memory T cells took part in the SARS-CoV-2 response. Only two mild cases were covered in the study, and larger cohorts including severe cases with pre-infection samples were considered necessary. Balanced CD4/CD8 phenotypes were observed for clones contracting from day 15 to 85, whereas a bias towards CD4+ was observed for a second wave of clones expanding from day 15 to 37. Contracting CD4+ clones were located mainly in the CM and EM memory subsets, whereas CD8+ clones were found to be enriched in EMRA. SARS-CoV-2 specificity of the second-wave clones peaking on day 37 was not confirmed.

Ficoll-Paque density gradient centrifugation was the method used to isolate PBMCs. TCRdb lists the instrument as Illumina NovaSeq 6000. Using 5'RACE with constant-segment primers, TCRalpha and TCRbeta cDNA libraries were constructed, with sample barcodes and unique molecular identifiers added in the process. RNA was extracted from every sample with Trizol reagent. Amplification of the libraries took two PCR steps, and the second step added a second sample barcode plus Illumina TruSeq adapters. Sequencing of libraries was performed on an Illumina NovaSeq with 2 x 150 bp paired-end reads. On the authors' methods: Reads were demultiplexed and collapsed into UMI-guided consensus sequences with migec v1.2.7. Using mixcr v2.1.11, UMI consensuses were aligned to TRA and TRB V and J templates and then assembled into clonotypes. A clonotype was counted as expanded or contracted only when both edgeR and NoisET called the clonotype significant, with the noise models trained on biological replicates. For edgeR calls, a false discovery rate-adjusted p below 0.01 and a log2 fold-change threshold of 1 were applied. As an exploratory analysis of dynamics, max-normalized trajectories of the 1000 most abundant clonotypes were examined by PCA with hierarchical clustering. Each responding clone was given a CD4 or CD8 phenotype based on the CD4+ and CD8+ repertoires, which had been sequenced separately. In TCRdb, the public reads were trimmed at Q25 with fastp and aligned with MiXCR, with productive beta chains retained. Each record represents a unique CDR3 protein, reported with the most common genes and DNA among its rows. These V and J calls originate from TCRdb's pipeline instead of the authors' own analysis. This sample comprises 140,000 or so distinct CDR3 sequences, around 21% of them detected only once. The ten top clones hold about 2.3% of the sample.

A note on this clonotype: The clone's antigen remains unknown. No base quality values were provided; no much bigger clone lies one nucleotide off.

From the cysteine up to the phenylalanine, the CDR3 has a length of 12 residues. The read is trimmed to its CDR3 DNA, 36 bases read in frame from base 1. Cut back by 3 bases and 10 bases, the V and J ends lie 10 bases apart. The germline V gene provides CDR1 ENHRY and CDR2 SYGVKD. This clonotype originated in an adult woman who had mild COVID-19 (a few samples of this study predate the infection). The sample titles of this study are shuffled in the database, so cell type and time point are left out; the donor was told from shared clones. Sequenced input: PBMCs or a T cell subset sorted from them (not recorded which). The V and J genes are TRBV10-3 and TRBJ2-1; the D gene remains uncertain. The DNA sequence reads TGTGCCATCAGTGACCCCCCACGAGAGCAGTTCTTC. This translates into CAISDPPREQFF.